Given below is one T cell receptor (beta chain) in context. Treatment: oral pan-JAK inhibitor, 5-10 mg twice daily. This entry comes from a study of CD8+ T cells in alopecia areata. Following RNA extraction, reverse transcription yielded cDNA that acted as the sequencing template. Method: immunoSEQ multiplex PCR; TCRdb's copy keeps in-frame clones and lacks some. Here the sample spans 170,000 or so clones, about 60% being singletons. The CDR3 covers 12 residues. V was cut by 8 bases and J by 7 bases, with 12 bases left in between. Germline V gene lookup returns CDR1 SNHLY and CDR2 FYNNEI. This chain connects TRBV2 to TRBJ2-1; D not resolved. This TCR derives from a human donor with alopecia areata. Sample: CD8+ T cells sorted from blood, taken at week 24, from a patient treated with tofacitinib. The CDR3, as DNA: TGTGCCAGCGAAGACACCAAAAATGAGCAGTTCTTC. This translates into CASEDTKNEQFF.